This TCR beta chain was identified in a study of T cells in Graves' hyperthyroidism and ophthalmopathy. The CDR3 contains 13 residues. V gave up 3 bases and J gave up 4 bases, with 6 bases separating them. Germline V gives CDR1 KGHDR, CDR2 SFDVKD. Subjects aged 18 to 65 presented with newly diagnosed hyperthyroidism of less than 2 months' duration. RNA transcripts were the template for amplifying TCR beta CDR3 regions. RT-PCR in the first round (using the HTBI primer set) targeted the TCR CDR3. TCRdb re-analysed the multiplex PCR reads in MiXCR, keeping a single row per CDR3 protein. The sample consists of 600,000 to 800,000 distinct CDR3 sequences, just over 35% of them appearing once. This clonotype has a handful of counts.

This receptor was taken from a woman aged 40 to 50 with Graves' hyperthyroidism. Sequenced material: blood. J is TRBJ1-5 and V is TRBV24-1; D is unresolved. This CDR3 is CATSDTLNQPQHF. CDR3 sequence (DNA): TGTGCCACCAGTGATACGCTGAATCAGCCCCAGCATTTT.